Shown below are 21 T cell receptor beta chains from a single sample sequenced in a study of blood T cell repertoires in COVID-19. Generated by immunoSEQ multiplex PCR, the TCRdb table keeps only in-frame clones and is missing some. The repertoire includes about 280,000 clones, 70% to 90% of them detected once, and roughly 11% sits in the top ten. The sequencing sample was made of peripheral blood. These receptors were collected from a woman between 65 and 79 years old with acute or convalescent COVID-19.

This chain uses TRBV6-5 with TRBJ1-3; no definite D call. This CDR3 has 14 amino acids. Germline V gene sequence: CDR1 MNHEY, CDR2 SVGAGI. V was trimmed by 7 bases and J by 8 bases, leaving 18 bases between them. The CDR3 spells CASKEDVIMDTIYF. For the CDR3, the DNA is TGTGCCAGCAAGGAGGACGTGATAATGGACACCATATATTTT.

The rearrangement joins TRBV5-8 to TRBJ1-2, with D possibly TRBD1 on 6 matching bases. The CDR3 has 14 amino acids. Germline assignment: CDR1 SGHTS and CDR2 YDEGEE. Between the trimmed V and J ends, which lost 0 bases and 2 bases, there was a span of 8 bases. The CDR3 spells CASSLEGVNYGYTF. CDR3 nucleotide sequence: TGTGCCAGCAGCTTGGAGGGGGTGAACTATGGCTACACCTTC.

The rearrangement links TRBV6-5 to TRBJ1-3; 7 bases align to TRBD1. CDR1 is MNHEY, CDR2 SVGAGI, per germline. V gave up 6 bases and J gave up 3 bases; unmatched junction bases: 8. The CDR3 length is 15 residues. This chain's CDR3 is CASRPDRVDGNTIYF. In DNA form, the CDR3 reads TGTGCCAGCAGGCCTGACAGGGTGGATGGAAACACCATATATTTT.

This chain joins TRBV19 and TRBJ1-2; a possible D gene is TRBD1 (6 bases). The CDR3 sequence is 15 residues long. Trimming took 7 bases from V and 6 from J, leaving 21 bases between them. Per the germline V gene, CDR1 is LNHDA and CDR2 is SQIVND (reference sequence). This CDR3 reads CASINRGGGSDGYTF. Here the CDR3 DNA reads TGTGCCAGTATAAATAGAGGGGGTGGCTCGGATGGCTACACCTTC.

The chain carries TRBV7-2 and TRBJ2-1; D is perhaps TRBD2 (6 bases). Germline V lookup: CDR1 SGHTA, CDR2 FQGNSA. This CDR3 is built from 14 residues. V was clipped by 5 bases and J by 6 bases, with 14 bases between them. The CDR3 coding sequence is TGTGCCAGCAGCCCGCGGACGGGGGTCAATGAGCAGTTCTTC. It codes for CASSPRTGVNEQFF.

This clone was observed a few times. The gene calls are TRBV4-1 and TRBJ2-2; tentative D call: TRBD2 (5 bases). Germline V lookup: CDR1 MGHRA, CDR2 YSYEKL. The V gene lost 3 bases and the J gene lost 4 bases, with 12 bases spanning the gap. The CDR3 is 15 residues long. The CDR3 region is CASSQAGVGTGELFF. The CDR3 DNA sequence: TGCGCCAGCAGCCAGGCCGGGGTAGGCACCGGGGAGCTGTTTTTT.

The rearrangement uses TRBV18 and TRBJ2-7, with 8 bases fitting TRBD1. The CDR3 runs to 16 residues. Germline assignment: CDR1 KGHSH and CDR2 LQKENI. The V gene end was trimmed by 4 bases and the J gene end by 3 bases; junction bases not matched to a gene: 11. The CDR3 DNA is TGTGCCAGCTCACATTGGGCCGACAGGGGAGTCTACGAGCAGTACTTC. Its protein is CASSHWADRGVYEQYF.

In this sample, this clone turned up many times. The chain links TRBV11-2 to TRBJ2-1; D is unresolved. V dropped 4 bases and J dropped 2 bases, with 6 bases sitting between them. This CDR3 is built from 13 residues. Per germline, CDR1 SGHAT and CDR2 FQNNGV. CDR3 nucleotides: TGTGCCAGCAGCTCGGAGACCTACAATGAGCAGTTCTTC. Residues: CASSSETYNEQFF.

This clone was counted once. The chain uses TRBV7-9 and TRBJ1-6, with TRBD1 as a possible D gene (5 bases). CDR3 length: 15 residues. Trimming shortened V by 5 bases and J by 5 bases, and 13 bases separated the two germline ends. Germline lookup yields CDR1 SEHNR and CDR2 FQNEAQ (reference sequence). The CDR3 bases are TGTGCCAGCAGCAACAGTGGGGCCGATAATTCACCCCTCCACTTT. Amino acids: CASSNSGADNSPLHF.

Only a few counts were recorded for this clone. The rearrangement links TRBV6-6 to TRBJ1-3, with a possible D match to TRBD1 (5 bases). The CDR3 consists of 19 residues. Germline V gene data show CDR1 as MNHNY and CDR2 as SVGAGI (reference sequence). V was clipped by 5 bases and J by 1 base, with 24 bases between them. The CDR3, as DNA: TGTGCCAGCAGTCCCCGGGAGGGACGTTGGAGTGGATCTGGAAACACCATATATTTT. Translation gives CASSPREGRWSGSGNTIYF.

V gene TRBV27 combines with J gene TRBJ2-1; D not certain. This CDR3 contains 13 residues. CDR1 and CDR2 (germline): MNHEY, SMNVEV (reference sequence). Trimming removed 0 bases from V and 8 bases from J, with 8 bases in between. This CDR3 reads CASSLSPEDEQFF. As DNA, the CDR3 is TGTGCCAGCAGTTTATCCCCAGAAGATGAGCAGTTCTTC.

The chain has TRBV5-4 and TRBJ2-5; possible D gene TRBD1, 6 bases. The CDR3 consists of 16 residues. The V end was cut by 7 bases, the J end by 2 bases, with 21 bases between. Germline values: CDR1 SGHNT, CDR2 YYREEE (reference sequence). The CDR3 spells CASGRGGANQQETQYF. The CDR3 coding sequence is TGTGCCAGCGGGAGAGGGGGAGCAAACCAACAAGAGACCCAGTACTTC. Supplemented by reference TRBV5-4 and TRBJ2-5, the full variable domain reads ETGVTQSPTHLIKTRGQQVTLRCSSQSGHNTVSWYQQALGQGPQFIFQYYREEENGRGNFPPRFSGLQFPNYSSELNVNALELDDSALYLCASGRGGANQQETQYFGPGTRLLVL.

The chain employs TRBV2 and TRBJ2-1; TRBD2 agrees at 7 bases. This CDR3 region has 15 residues. The ends lost 0 bases at V and 1 base at J; junction bases unmatched: 0. Per germline, CDR1 SNHLY and CDR2 FYNNEI. The CDR3 spells CASSEAGGSYNEQFF. CDR3 nucleotides: TGTGCCAGCAGTGAAGCGGGGGGGTCCTACAATGAGCAGTTCTTC.

The chain recombines TRBV7-3 with TRBJ2-5; TRBD2 might be the D (7 bases). Germline CDR1 SGHTA, CDR2 FQGTGA. With 5 bases removed from V and 5 bases from J, the gap between germline ends came to 15 bases. The CDR3 runs 14 residues. CDR3 DNA: TGTGCCAGCAGCGTCGCCGGGGGGCCGGAGACCCAGTACTTC. Its translation: CASSVAGGPETQYF.

The rearrangement uses TRBV11-2 and TRBJ1-2; TRBD1 aligns across 7 bases. This CDR3 contains 14 residues. Germline V lookup: CDR1 SGHAT, CDR2 FQNNGV. With 8 bases clipped from V and 6 bases from J, the junction kept 12 bases outside the gene matches. CDR3 protein: CASGPPGTVHGYTF. The CDR3 nucleotides read TGTGCCAGCGGCCCCCCCGGGACAGTCCATGGCTACACCTTC.

This chain uses TRBV29-1 with TRBJ1-2, with D possibly TRBD1 on 5 matching bases. The CDR3 is made up of 13 amino acids. Trimming cost V 7 bases and J 8 bases, with 20 bases left between them. The germline V gene has CDR1 SQVTM and CDR2 ANQGSEA. CDR3 coding DNA: TGCAGCGCCGGGTCTGCGGGGGGGAGAGGCTACACCTTC. Protein sequence: CSAGSAGGRGYTF.

A single count supports this clone. V is TRBV18 and J is TRBJ1-1; the D is unclear. The CDR3 extends over 12 amino acids. V lost 4 bases and J 6 bases, leaving 9 bases between the germline ends. Germline V CDR1 and CDR2: KGHSH, LQKENI. The chain's CDR3 is CASSQARAEAFF. The CDR3 DNA is TGTGCCAGCTCACAGGCGCGGGCTGAAGCTTTCTTT. Variable domain in full (rest from reference TRBV18 and TRBJ1-1): NAGVMQNPRHLVRRRGQEARLRCSPMKGHSHVYWYRQLPEEGLKFMVYLQKENIIDESGMPKERFSAEFPKEGPSILRIQQVVRGDSAAYFCASSQARAEAFFGQGTRLTVV.

The rearrangement uses TRBV27 and TRBJ1-2; D unresolved. The CDR3 spans 13 residues. The V gene's germline CDR1 is MNHEY and CDR2 SMNVEV (reference sequence). Trimming shortened V by 6 bases and J by 7 bases, and 15 bases separated the two germline ends. CDR3 sequence reads: CASRGNKGGGYTF. DNA for the CDR3: TGTGCCAGCAGGGGCAATAAGGGAGGTGGCTACACCTTC.

The chain uses TRBV25-1 and TRBJ2-7, with D maybe TRBD2 (5 bases). V shed 4 bases and J shed 0 bases, with 19 bases lying between them. Germline CDR1 and CDR2: MGHDK and SYGVNS. This CDR3 comprises 17 residues. CDR3 nucleotides: TGTGCCAGCAGTGGACCCGGGCGAGGGCTGAGCTCCTACGAGCAGTACTTC. Translation: CASSGPGRGLSSYEQYF.

A note on this clone: Relative to the germline gene, one junction end is altered; a read error may explain this. The gene calls are TRBV7-7 and TRBJ2-1, with 8 bases identical to TRBD2. The CDR3 is 14 residues long. Germline V gene lookup returns CDR1 SSHAT and CDR2 FNYEAQ (reference sequence). This CDR3 is CASSLNAGLDEQFF. The CDR3 DNA reads TGTGCTAGCAGCTTAAATGCGGGACTAGATGAGCAGTTCTTC.

The genes are TRBV5-1 and TRBJ1-3; 7 bases match TRBD1. V shed 4 bases, J shed 5 bases, and the junction held 6 bases outside the gene matches. CDR3 length: 14 amino acids. CDR1 is SGHRS, CDR2 YFSETQ, per germline. CDR3 coding DNA: TGCGCCAGCAGCCCTGGGACAGCCAGAAACACCATATATTTT. Translated, it gives CASSPGTARNTIYF.